One sample yielded the 8 T cell receptor beta chains listed below, sequenced in a study of vaccination and CD4 T cells after COVID-19. The Oncomine TCR Beta short-read assay generated sequence data from the DNA of cultured CD4+ T cells. TCRdb ran MiXCR on the PCR reads and lists one entry per CDR3 protein. This sample carries around 16,000 distinct CDR3 sequences, 36% of them seen once, and the ten largest clones take approximately 25%. Antigen specificity for these receptors is unknown. Treatment given: roughly nine-day PBMC culture with coronavirus spike peptide pools or control peptides (ViraFEST assay). The sequenced sample was CD4+ T cells from blood, cultured in vitro, obtained before SARS-CoV-2 vaccination. The origin of the receptors is a human donor who received a COVID-19 vaccine.

Details on this clonotype: At one boundary the junction diverges from the germline segment, which might be a read error. The genes are TRBV25-1 and TRBJ1-2; D unresolved. Germline V gene data show CDR1 as MGHDK and CDR2 as SYGVNS. There are 13 residues in the CDR3. Here the CDR3 DNA reads TGTACCAGCAGTGAATACGCCAGCTATGGCTACACCTTC. Its translation: CTSSEYASYGYTF.

The gene calls are TRBV20-1 and TRBJ2-5; either TRBD1 or TRBD2 may fit D (5 bases each). V lost 2 bases and J 7 bases, leaving 14 bases between the germline ends. The CDR3 has 13 residues. Germline lookup yields CDR1 DFQATT and CDR2 SNEGSKA (reference sequence). CDR3 region: CSARYEGGGTQYF. The CDR3 bases are TGCAGTGCTAGATACGAGGGTGGGGGGACCCAGTACTTC.

The chain recombines TRBV5-4 with TRBJ2-6, with a weak D call TRBD1 (6 bases). The CDR3 length is 16 residues. Germline CDR1 and CDR2: SGHNT and YYREEE (reference sequence). Deletions cut 0 bases from V and 2 bases from J, with 9 bases between. The CDR3 loop reads CASSLARGPGANVLTF. Here the CDR3 DNA reads TGTGCCAGCAGCTTGGCCAGGGGCCCTGGGGCCAACGTCCTGACTTTC.

This clonotype occurred a few times. The chain joins TRBV9 to TRBJ2-6; tentative D call: TRBD1 (5 bases). Germline V gives CDR1 SGDLS, CDR2 YYNGEE. The ends were cut back, 0 bases at V and 0 bases at J, with 13 bases in the middle. The CDR3 has 18 residues. Here the CDR3 reads CASSVATYQGSGANVLTF. The DNA for the CDR3 is TGTGCCAGCAGCGTAGCGACCTACCAGGGCTCTGGGGCCAACGTCCTGACTTTC.

The gene calls are TRBV5-1 and TRBJ1-6; D is perhaps TRBD1 (6 bases). The CDR3 length is 16 residues. V shed 0 bases and J shed 3 bases, with 10 bases lying between them. The germline gives CDR1 SGHRS, CDR2 YFSETQ. As DNA, the CDR3 is TGCGCCAGCAGCTTGGCAGGGGTCCGCTATAATTCACCCCTCCACTTT. Translation: CASSLAGVRYNSPLHF.

This clonotype showed up just a few times. The chain joins TRBV6-1 to TRBJ1-1, with D possibly being TRBD1 (5 bases). The CDR3 covers 15 residues. The germline CDR1 and CDR2 sequences are MNHNS and SASEGT. V was trimmed by 5 bases and J by 7 bases, leaving 20 bases between them. The CDR3 here is CASSTTGTWRVEAFF. CDR3 DNA sequence: TGTGCCAGCAGTACTACCGGGACCTGGAGGGTTGAAGCTTTCTTT.

This chain links TRBV4-1 with TRBJ1-5; TRBD1 is a possible D gene (5 bases). Trimming took off 0 bases at V and 0 bases at J, with 18 bases between the two ends. The V gene's germline CDR1 is MGHRA and CDR2 YSYEKL. The CDR3 runs 19 residues. CDR3 sequence: CASSQDPGLGHPSNQPQHF. CDR3 bases: TGCGCCAGCAGCCAAGATCCGGGTCTGGGGCATCCTAGCAATCAGCCCCAGCATTTT.

The chain joins TRBV20-1 to TRBJ2-3; 7 nucleotides align to TRBD2. Germline V gene lookup returns CDR1 DFQATT and CDR2 SNEGSKA (reference sequence). V was clipped by 0 bases and J by 1 base; unmatched bases: 7. The CDR3 is 16 amino acids. CDR3 nucleotide sequence: TGCAGTGCTAGAGATCTTTTGGGGGGGGGCACAGATACGCAGTATTTT. This encodes CSARDLLGGGTDTQYF.